The 5 T cell receptor beta chains in this list originate from one sample, sequenced in a study of metastatic and nonmetastatic thyroid tumors. TCRdb re-analyzed the PCR reads through MiXCR. The sample records roughly 4,100 clones, 20% to 25% being singletons. No patient had received any treatment before thyroid surgery. The sequencing input was tumor tissue. Every receptor here comes from a female donor with papillary thyroid cancer or a benign thyroid nodule (not recorded which). Some clones in this sample may be carry-over from other donors' samples.

By share, this clone ranks as medium-sized. CDR3 protein: CASSYSKDRGETQYF. In nucleotides, the CDR3 is TGTGCCAGCAGTTACTCGAAGGACAGGGGAGAGACCCAGTACTTC. This chain uses TRBV6-5 with TRBJ2-5, with TRBD1 matching 9 bases. This CDR3 has 15 amino acids. J was trimmed by 4 bases and V by 0 bases; bases with no gene match: 3. Germline CDR1 reads MNHEY; CDR2 reads SVGAGI.

The V call is TRBV18, the J call TRBJ2-7; TRBD2 might be the D (6 bases). CDR1 KGHSH and CDR2 LQKENI come from the germline V gene. CDR3 length: 15 residues. V dropped 2 bases and J dropped 7 bases, with 18 bases sitting between them. CDR3 in amino acids: CASSPLRGGTREQYF. The CDR3 DNA sequence: TGTGCCAGCTCACCATTACGGGGAGGCACGAGAGAGCAGTACTTC.

CDR3 coding DNA: TGTGCCAGCAGCTTAGGACCGCCCTCTGGCGGCTACACCTTC. The encoded protein is CASSLGPPSGGYTF. The V call is TRBV11-2, the J call TRBJ1-2; D remains unclear. Germline V lookup: CDR1 SGHAT, CDR2 FQNNGV. CDR3 size: 14 residues. Trimming left V 1 base short and J 8 bases short, with 14 bases between.

Notes on this clone: The junction departs from the called germline gene at one end, perhaps through a read error. The gene calls are TRBV4-1 and TRBJ1-1, with D possibly matching TRBD1 (6 bases). Germline V gene lookup returns CDR1 MGHRA and CDR2 YSYEKL. CDR3 length: 13 residues. The CDR3 here is CASSRTGNTESFF. The CDR3 DNA reads as TGCGCCAGCAGCCGTACAGGGAATACTGAATCTTTCTTT.

The chain joins TRBV2 to TRBJ2-7, with D uncertain. V was pared by 8 bases and J by 4 bases, with 9 bases between. This CDR3 region has 11 residues. Germline CDR1 and CDR2: SNHLY and FYNNEI. CDR3 nucleotides: TGTGCCAGCGAAAGGGAATACGAGCAGTACTTC. This codes for CASEREYEQYF.